Reported below is one T cell receptor (beta chain). Original handling: How many nucleated cells were present was estimated from reference gene primer amplification. The assay was immunoSEQ multiplex PCR, and TCRdb's table has in-frame clones only and misses some. V, J and clone size are those of that table, while D and trimming were read from the DNA. The sample contains 70,000 to 95,000 clones, around four fifths of which appear only once. From germline, CDR1 is SGHTA and CDR2 FQGTGA. J lost 10 bases, V lost 3 bases, and 22 bases had no gene match. CDR3 length: 20 amino acids. The sample comes from a study of blood T cell repertoires in COVID-19.

Sequenced: peripheral blood. The receptor comes from a human donor in a cohort sampled during active COVID-19. The chain has TRBV7-3 and TRBJ2-5, with 14 positions matching TRBD2. The CDR3 spells CASSFRSGLAGEPPYGDQYF. In DNA, the CDR3 is TGTGCCAGCAGCTTCAGGTCGGGACTAGCGGGAGAGCCCCCTTATGGGGACCAGTACTTC.